Described below is a single T cell receptor beta chain sequence and its context. Antigen specificity is unknown. CDR1 SNHLY and CDR2 FYNNEI come from the germline V gene. CDR3 size: 11 residues. The germline V and J ends were trimmed by 4 bases and 8 bases, with 7 bases remaining between them. This sample was included in a study of PD-1 blockade in classical Hodgkin lymphoma. Relapses following autologous stem cell transplantation were seen in all patients, with brentuximab vedotin exposure varying. Magnetic depletion of unwanted cells isolated CD4+ T cells from thawed PBMCs. The data were produced by immunoSEQ multiplex PCR, yet TCRdb's version contains in-frame clones alone and is incomplete. The data show just under 30,000 clones, less than 90% seen once. Study-level points and caveats: Complete responders' baseline diversity resembled that of newly diagnosed patients. Relapsed/refractory patients reportedly had lower baseline diversity than newly diagnosed patients.

Source: CD4+ T cells from blood, taken at baseline. The chain combines TRBV2 with TRBJ2-3; D unresolved. The receptor's source is a human donor with classical Hodgkin lymphoma. DNA of the CDR3: TGTGCCAGCAGTGCCGAGAGTACGCAGTATTTT. This encodes CASSAESTQYF. The whole variable domain, filled in from reference TRBV2 and TRBJ2-3, reads EPEVTQTPSHQVTQMGQEVILRCVPISNHLYFYWYRQILGQKVEFLVSFYNNEISEKSEIFDDQFSVERPDGSNFTLKIRSTKLEDSAMYFCASSAESTQYFGPGTRLTVL.